The present TCR beta chain was sequenced within a study of T cell changes during pregnancy in multiple sclerosis. The CDR3 sequence is 12 residues long. Germline V gene data show CDR1 as MNHNS and CDR2 as SASEGT. The ends lost 5 bases at V and 6 bases at J; junction bases unmatched: 2. Assay: immunoSEQ multiplex PCR; the TCRdb copy retains only in-frame clones and omits some. The sample has 65,000 to 75,000 clones, about 90% seen once; the top ten hold approximately 1.3%. The sample holds one count of this clone. Specimen: peripheral blood, collected in the third trimester of pregnancy. The chain links TRBV6-1 to TRBJ2-7; 9 bases line up with TRBD2. The receptor was derived from a female donor in good health, enrolled as a control in a pregnancy study. CDR3 sequence reads: CASSKTSGEQYF. The CDR3 DNA reads TGTGCCAGCAGTAAGACTAGCGGCGAGCAGTACTTC.